Included here is one T cell receptor (beta chain) sequence, with context. This clonotype showed up just a few times. Its antigen remains undetermined. No much larger clone exists at a distance of one base, and base qualities are not known. These data originate in a study of vaccination and CD4 T cells after COVID-19 (dated by TCRdb to between 2022 and 2023). Notes on the research overall: The convalescent cohort comprised six males and four females, including two Hispanic individuals, seven Caucasians, two Asians and one multiracial person. Each participant got two doses of either the Pfizer-BioNTech BNT162b2 vaccine (n=8) or the Moderna mRNA-1273 vaccine (n=2). Post-COVID blood samples were collected from convalescent patients a median of around 100 days after diagnosis, with a range of about 35 to 161 days. The time from the second vaccine dose to post-vaccine blood sampling had a median of roughly 72 days and ranged from 14 to 241 days. For stimulating the cultures, overlapping spike peptide pools were used, derived from SARS-CoV-2 as well as from the common cold coronaviruses HCoV-NL63, HCoV-OC43 and HCoV-229E. In control cultures, a CEFX viral epitope pool was used as positive control, an HIV-1 Nef peptide pool was used as negative control, or no peptide was added. In around ten COVID-19 convalescent patients and 4 infection-naive healthy vaccine recipients, the spike-specific CD4+ TCR repertoire before mRNA vaccination was compared with the repertoire after mRNA vaccination. At the TCR clonotype level, an earlier paper using these donors assessed memory CD4+ T cell crossreactivity between SARS-CoV-2 and common cold coronavirus spike proteins. Study-level results and caveats: Among the post-vaccine SARS-CoV-2-reactive clones in convalescent patients, a median approximately 90% showed up only after vaccination, which suggests vaccine-specific priming. Of the vaccine-specific clones in convalescent patients, 304 of 307, or nearly all, reacted only to SARS-CoV-2 spike and did not cross-react with common cold coronaviruses. The median number of SARS-CoV-2-reactive clonotypes rose from 20 to 25 after infection to a few dozen after vaccination, but the change was not significant. The number of convalescent patients in the study was relatively small, and the study did not examine early timepoints following natural infection.

At the junction V is shortened by 3 bases and J by 0 bases, with 6 bases in between. From cysteine to phenylalanine, the CDR3 is 13 amino acids long. Just the 39-base CDR3 DNA is kept, in frame starting at base 1. CDR1 and CDR2, looked up from the germline V gene (reference sequence), are DFQATT and SNEGSKA. Taken with the paper, the label for treatment or condition translates to: 10-day PBMC culture with coronavirus spike peptide pools or control peptides (ViraFEST assay). CD4+ T cells from unexposed donors were collected before the COVID-19 pandemic (2011-2018). The ViraFEST assay was used in the study, in which antigen-specific T cells were expanded with peptide pools and expanded clonotypes were subsequently identified by TCR sequencing. Each well held fewer than 2.5 million PBMCs cultured with 9 to 10 ug/ml peptide pools in IMDM containing around 5% human AB serum and 7.5 to 10 IU/ml IL-2. Half of the culture medium was replaced with fresh IL-2-containing medium on days 3 and 7. CD4+ T cells were isolated after less than twelve days of culture through negative selection using the EasySep CD4+ T cell isolation kit. As cell numbers permitted, CD4+ T cells from unexposed donors were tested for reactivity to SARS-CoV-2 S and N and to four common cold coronavirus spike pools. Ficoll-Paque Plus gradient centrifugation was used to isolate PBMCs from whole blood, and the isolated PBMCs were then either used fresh or cryopreserved at -140C. Culture conditions were generally each tested in triplicate wells. Leukapheresis product for the unexposed donors was bought commercially.

Library generation was performed with PCR. DNA from cultured CD4+ T cells underwent TCR sequencing with the Oncomine TCR Beta short-read assay at the Johns Hopkins FTIC core. Genomic DNA was extracted from the cultured CD4+ T cells with the QIAamp micro DNA kit. Oncomine TCR Beta libraries made from cultured CD4+ T cells were pooled using unique dual indexes and sequenced on an Illumina iSeq 100. On the study's bioinformatics: Non-productive sequences were removed, and CDR3s not starting with C, not ending with F or W, or shorter than 7 amino acids were discarded. Antigen-specific clonotypes were identified with the MANAFEST web application by comparing peptide-stimulated wells with reference and other culture wells. Positive clones required FDR below 0.05, an odds ratio above 5, and productive frequency above 0.1% in at least two of three replicate wells. A clonotype was classed as cross-reactive if the clonotype showed significant expansion both in SARS-CoV-2 spike wells and in at least one common cold coronavirus spike condition. Using R version 3.6.1, CDR3 homology was evaluated through Levenshtein distances (stringdist) along with unrooted phylogenetic trees (ape). Using fastp at Q25 and MiXCR, TCRdb reprocessed the public reads and kept productive beta chains. Each entry is one CDR3 protein sequence, shown with its most common DNA and genes. TCRdb assigned the V and J calls; the authors' analysis was not used. This sample is represented by thousands of distinct CDR3 sequences; approximately 44% of them were singletons. 30% to 45% of the sample is taken by the ten largest.

The chain couples TRBV20-1 to TRBJ1-3; there is no confident call for the D gene. The sample was CD4+ T cells from blood, cultured in vitro. The source is a human donor in good health. The CDR3 is CSARRGSGNTIYF. The bases are TGCAGTGCTAGGCGGGGCTCTGGAAACACCATATATTTT.